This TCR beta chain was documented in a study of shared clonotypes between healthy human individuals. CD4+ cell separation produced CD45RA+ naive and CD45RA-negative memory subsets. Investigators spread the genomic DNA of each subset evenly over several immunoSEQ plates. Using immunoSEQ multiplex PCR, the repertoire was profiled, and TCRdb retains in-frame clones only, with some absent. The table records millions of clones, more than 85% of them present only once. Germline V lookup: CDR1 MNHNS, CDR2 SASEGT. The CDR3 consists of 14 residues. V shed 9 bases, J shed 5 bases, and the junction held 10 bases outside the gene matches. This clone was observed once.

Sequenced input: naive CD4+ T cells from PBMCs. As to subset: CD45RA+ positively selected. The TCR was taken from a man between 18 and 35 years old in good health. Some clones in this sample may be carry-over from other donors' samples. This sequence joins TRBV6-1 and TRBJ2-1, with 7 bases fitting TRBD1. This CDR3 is CASGKGQYNNEQFF. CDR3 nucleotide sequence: TGTGCCAGTGGAAAGGGACAGTATAACAATGAGCAGTTCTTC.